These 19 T cell receptor beta chains originate from one sample sequenced in a study of blood T cell repertoires in COVID-19. The table came from immunoSEQ multiplex PCR; TCRdb's copy has only in-frame clones and leaves some out. The repertoire holds 25,000 to 35,000 clones, 75% to 90% seen once, with under 55% in the top ten. The specimen sequenced was peripheral blood. These receptors were taken from a human donor with acute or convalescent COVID-19. The donor label of this sample is uncertain.

The J gene is TRBJ2-3, the V gene TRBV7-3; 13 positions agree with TRBD2. Germline V gives CDR1 SGHTA, CDR2 FQGTGA. The trim removed 2 bases at V and 5 bases at J, leaving 7 bases unmatched. The CDR3 extends over 17 amino acids. In nucleotides, the CDR3 is TGTGCCAGCAGCTTAGAGCCGGGACTAGCGGGGAAAGATACGCAGTATTTT. Its translation is CASSLEPGLAGKDTQYF.

This chain joins TRBV19 and TRBJ2-2; 7 bases line up with TRBD1. Germline CDR1 LNHDA, CDR2 SQIVND (reference sequence). The CDR3 contains 15 residues. V lost 6 bases to trimming and J lost 5 bases; unmatched junction nucleotides: 9. This CDR3 is CASRRQGMWTGELFF. Written as DNA, the CDR3 is TGTGCCAGTAGGAGACAGGGTATGTGGACCGGGGAGCTGTTTTTT. Supplemented by reference TRBV19 and TRBJ2-2, the full variable domain reads DGGITQSPKYLFRKEGQNVTLSCEQNLNHDAMYWYRQDPGQGLRLIYYSQIVNDFQKGDIAEGYSVSREKKESFPLTVTSAQKNPTAFYLCASRRQGMWTGELFFGEGSRLTVL.

V and J are TRBV27 and TRBJ2-1; 11 nucleotides match TRBD2. The J segment lost 7 bases and the V segment lost 6 bases, leaving 17 bases of the junction unmatched. The V gene's germline CDR1 is MNHEY and CDR2 SMNVEV (reference sequence). CDR3 length: 18 residues. DNA for the CDR3: TGTGCCAGCAGCTATATGGGGACTAGCGGCGTAATCAGGAATGAGCAGTTCTTC. Residues: CASSYMGTSGVIRNEQFF.

This clone was seen just once. J is TRBJ1-2 and V is TRBV19; the D gene is possibly TRBD1 (6 bases). Germline CDR1 LNHDA, CDR2 SQIVND (reference sequence). V lost 5 bases, J lost 7 bases, and 17 bases lay in between. This CDR3 is built from 14 residues. CDR3 sequence reads: CASSEATGIGGYTF. The CDR3 nucleotides are TGTGCCAGTAGTGAGGCCACAGGGATTGGTGGCTACACCTTC.

The rearrangement uses TRBV18 and TRBJ1-4, with D possibly TRBD1 on 5 matching bases. Germline V CDR1 and CDR2: KGHSH, LQKENI. The CDR3 is 14 residues long. V was cut by 3 bases and J by 8 bases, with 13 bases left in between. CDR3 coding DNA: TGTGCCAGCTCACCTACGGCAGGGATGGAAAAACTGTTTTTT. Translating gives CASSPTAGMEKLFF.

The chain carries TRBV10-2 and TRBJ1-5, with unresolved D. This CDR3 comprises 11 residues. V dropped 4 bases and J dropped 11 bases, with 9 bases sitting between them. Germline loops: CDR1 WSHSY, CDR2 SAAADI. CDR3 in DNA: TGCGCCAGCAGTGGGGCCAAGACCCAGCATTTT. It yields the protein CASSGAKTQHF.

The chain couples TRBV23-1 to TRBJ2-1; weak D call: TRBD1 (5 bases). TRBV23-1 is marked as an open reading frame, function uncertain. The CDR3 consists of 16 residues. V was trimmed by 4 bases and J by 1 base, leaving 14 bases between them. Here the CDR3 DNA reads TGCGCCAGCAGTCCCGTCAGGGTGGAGTCCTACAATGAGCAGTTCTTC. This codes for CASSPVRVESYNEQFF.

The V and J genes are TRBV24-1 and TRBJ2-5, with 15 bases matching TRBD2. This CDR3 has 16 residues. V shed 4 bases and J 4 bases; nucleotides not matched to a gene: 3. From germline, CDR1 is KGHDR and CDR2 SFDVKD. CDR3 sequence: CATSDRGLAGGETQYF. Written as DNA, the CDR3 is TGTGCCACCAGTGACCGGGGACTAGCGGGAGGAGAGACCCAGTACTTC.

The chain joins TRBV11-2 to TRBJ2-1; TRBD2 aligns across 9 bases. This CDR3 is 16 amino acids long. Germline CDR1 SGHAT, CDR2 FQNNGV. The V gene end was trimmed by 5 bases and the J gene end by 4 bases; junction bases not matched to a gene: 9. CDR3 DNA sequence: TGTGCCAGCAGCACCCTCGGAGCGGGGGGATACAATGAGCAGTTCTTC. It specifies CASSTLGAGGYNEQFF. Full variable domain (outside the CDR3, taken from reference TRBV11-2 and TRBJ2-1): EAGVAQSPRYKIIEKRQSVAFWCNPISGHATLYWYQQILGQGPKLLIQFQNNGVVDDSQLPKDRFSAERLKGVDSTLKIQPAKLEDSAVYLCASSTLGAGGYNEQFFGPGTRLTVL.

The V gene is TRBV7-8, the J gene TRBJ1-5; a weak D match, TRBD1 (5 bases). The CDR3 spans 14 residues. The germline V gene encodes CDR1 SGHVS and CDR2 FQNEAQ. Trimming shortened V by 3 bases and J by 5 bases, and 11 bases separated the two germline ends. The CDR3 DNA sequence: TGTGCCAGCAGCTTGTACCTGGGGCATCAGCCCCAGCATTTT. It is translated as CASSLYLGHQPQHF.

The rearrangement links TRBV11-2 to TRBJ2-3, with a weak D call TRBD2 (5 bases). Germline loops: CDR1 SGHAT, CDR2 FQNNGV. The CDR3 is made up of 16 amino acids. V was trimmed by 3 bases and J by 4 bases, leaving 17 bases between them. CDR3 in amino acids: CASSFPLAGISDTQYF. The DNA of the CDR3 is TGTGCCAGCAGCTTCCCTCTAGCCGGGATCTCAGATACGCAGTATTTT. The full variable domain, in which reference TRBV11-2 and TRBJ2-3 provide the parts outside the CDR3, is EAGVAQSPRYKIIEKRQSVAFWCNPISGHATLYWYQQILGQGPKLLIQFQNNGVVDDSQLPKDRFSAERLKGVDSTLKIQPAKLEDSAVYLCASSFPLAGISDTQYFGPGTRLTVL.

The chain carries TRBV12-3 or TRBV12-4 and TRBJ1-6; 7 nucleotides align to TRBD1. V lost 4 bases and J lost 10; bases outside the gene matches: 4. The CDR3 is made up of 13 amino acids. The CDR3 protein is CASSSTGVSPLHF. Here the CDR3 DNA reads TGTGCCAGCAGTTCCACAGGGGTCTCACCCCTCCACTTT.

This clone was seen once. The rearrangement joins TRBV5-1 to TRBJ2-6; 11 bases match TRBD2. The CDR3 has 18 amino acids. CDR1 is SGHRS and CDR2 is YFSETQ in the germline V gene. V was pared by 2 bases and J by 0 bases, with 4 bases of the junction left unmatched. This CDR3 is CASSFTGTSGSGANVLTF. CDR3 bases: TGCGCCAGCAGCTTCACCGGGACTAGCGGCTCTGGGGCCAACGTCCTGACTTTC.

This chain joins TRBV28 and TRBJ2-2; no reliable D call. Deletions cut 6 bases from V and 1 base from J, with 9 bases between. This CDR3 is 14 amino acids long. Germline CDR1 reads MDHEN; CDR2 reads SYDVKM. The CDR3 DNA reads as TGTGCCAGCAGGCTTTCGGGGAACACCGGGGAGCTGTTTTTT. Protein sequence: CASRLSGNTGELFF.

This sequence joins TRBV4-2 and TRBJ2-6; 12 bases are a match to TRBD1. CDR1 LGHNA and CDR2 YNFKEQ come from the germline V gene. The trim removed 3 bases at V and 4 bases at J, leaving 13 bases unmatched. CDR3 size: 20 residues. The CDR3 loop reads CASSQTFPGQGAPGANVLTF. CDR3 DNA: TGTGCCAGCAGCCAGACATTTCCGGGACAGGGGGCGCCCGGGGCCAACGTCCTGACTTTC.

The chain links TRBV6-5 to TRBJ1-3; possibly TRBD1 for D (6 bases). Germline CDR1 MNHEY, CDR2 SVGAGI. The germline V and J ends were trimmed by 6 bases and 0 bases, with 12 bases remaining between them. The CDR3 covers 15 residues. CDR3 in amino acids: CASRPTGLSGNTIYF. The CDR3 DNA sequence: TGTGCCAGCAGGCCTACAGGGCTCTCTGGAAACACCATATATTTT.

The chain recombines TRBV5-1 with TRBJ2-3, with a possible D match to TRBD2 (7 bases). There are 12 residues in the CDR3. Germline assignment: CDR1 SGHRS and CDR2 YFSETQ. Trimming cost V 0 bases and J 10 bases, with 9 bases left between them. The CDR3 nucleotides are TGCGCCAGCAGCTTGGCCGGGGGGCCGCAGTATTTT. Translating gives CASSLAGGPQYF. Filled out from reference TRBV5-1 and TRBJ2-3, the complete variable domain reads KAGVTQTPRYLIKTRGQQVTLSCSPISGHRSVSWYQQTPGQGLQFLFEYFSETQRNKGNFPGRFSGRQFSNSRSEMNVSTLELGDSALYLCASSLAGGPQYFGPGTRLTVL.

The V and J genes are TRBV28 and TRBJ2-3, with D hard to call. CDR1 is MDHEN, CDR2 SYDVKM, per germline. CDR3 length: 12 residues. Trimming pared 6 bases from V and 1 base from J, leaving 5 bases between. The CDR3 bases are TGTGCCAGCAGAACAGGCACAGATACGCAGTATTTT. It encodes CASRTGTDTQYF.

There are a few counts of this clone. This sequence joins TRBV5-1 and TRBJ1-1; D might be TRBD1 (5 bases). Germline V gives CDR1 SGHRS, CDR2 YFSETQ. The CDR3 totals 13 residues. V lost 5 bases and J 10 bases, leaving 18 bases between the germline ends. The CDR3 DNA follows: TGCGCCAGCAGTCTGCGGGACGCGCAGGTAGCTTTCTTT. As protein: CASSLRDAQVAFF.